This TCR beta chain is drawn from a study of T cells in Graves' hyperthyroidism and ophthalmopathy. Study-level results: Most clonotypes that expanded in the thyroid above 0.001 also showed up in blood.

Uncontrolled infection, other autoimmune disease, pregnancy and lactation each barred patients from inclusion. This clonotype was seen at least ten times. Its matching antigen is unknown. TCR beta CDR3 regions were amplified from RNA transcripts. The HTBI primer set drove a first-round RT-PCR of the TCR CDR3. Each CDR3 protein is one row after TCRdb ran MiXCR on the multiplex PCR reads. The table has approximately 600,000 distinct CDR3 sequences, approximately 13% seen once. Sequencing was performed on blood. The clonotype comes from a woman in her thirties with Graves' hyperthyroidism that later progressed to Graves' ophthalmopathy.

The CDR3 here is CAWERGGRGRAETQYF. CDR3 bases: TGTGCCTGGGAGAGGGGGGGAAGGGGGCGTGCGGAGACCCAGTACTTC. The chain combines TRBV30 with TRBJ2-5; either TRBD1 or TRBD2 may fit D (7 bases each). The CDR3 has 16 residues. Trimming removed 5 bases at V and 5 bases at J, with 24 bases between. Germline values: CDR1 GTSNPN, CDR2 SVGIG (reference sequence).